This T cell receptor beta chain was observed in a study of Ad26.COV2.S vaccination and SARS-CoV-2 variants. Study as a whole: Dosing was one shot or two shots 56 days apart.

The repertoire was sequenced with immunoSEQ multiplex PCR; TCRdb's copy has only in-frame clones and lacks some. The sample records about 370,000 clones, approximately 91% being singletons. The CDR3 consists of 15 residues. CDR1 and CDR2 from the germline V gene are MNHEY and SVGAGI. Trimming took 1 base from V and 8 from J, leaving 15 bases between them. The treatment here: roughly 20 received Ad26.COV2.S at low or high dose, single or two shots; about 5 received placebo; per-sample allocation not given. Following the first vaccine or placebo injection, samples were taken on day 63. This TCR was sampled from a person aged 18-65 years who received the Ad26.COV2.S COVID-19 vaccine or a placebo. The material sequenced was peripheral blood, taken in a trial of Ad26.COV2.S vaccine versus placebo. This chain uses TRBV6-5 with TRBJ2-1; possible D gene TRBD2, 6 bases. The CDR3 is CASSYWGEPLYEQFF. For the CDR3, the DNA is TGTGCCAGCAGTTACTGGGGGGAACCTCTCTATGAGCAGTTCTTC.